One and the same sample provided the 21 T cell receptor beta chains below, sequenced in a study of regulatory T cells in long-lasting Graves disease. Investigators prepared the TCR beta libraries by applying iRepertoire HTBI primers and Arm-PCR of CDR3 regions. TCRdb re-derived calls from the multiplex PCR reads in MiXCR, one entry per CDR3 protein. The sample shows more than 400,000 distinct CDR3 sequences, under 20% of them seen only once. Time point in this sample: newly diagnosed GD, antithyroid drugs for less than 3 months. RNA isolated from PBMCs was used to make the TCR library. The sample was also linked to a second study, of T cells in Graves' hyperthyroidism and ophthalmopathy.

The input for sequencing was peripheral blood mononuclear cells (PBMCs), taken at new diagnosis, from a patient treated with antithyroid drugs. These receptors were obtained from a man in his forties with Graves disease.

Turning to this clonotype: Germline is not matched at one junction end, which may reflect a read error. This chain uses TRBV12-3 or TRBV12-4 with TRBJ1-2; D gene unclear. This CDR3 comprises 14 residues. The CDR3 DNA sequence: TGTGCCAGCAGTTCAACGGACGGCCCCAGAGGCTACATCTTC. It translates to CASSSTDGPRGYIF.

The J gene is TRBJ2-5, the V gene TRBV3-1, with 7 nucleotides matching TRBD2. Germline V gene data show CDR1 as LGHDT and CDR2 as YNNKEL (reference sequence). V lost 0 bases to trimming and J lost 1 base; unmatched junction nucleotides: 5. This CDR3 spans 16 amino acids. Here the CDR3 DNA reads TGTGCCAGCAGCCAAGATCCCAGCGGGGTCCAAGAGACCCAGTACTTC. This gives the protein CASSQDPSGVQETQYF.

There are many counts of this clonotype. The genes are TRBV5-4 and TRBJ2-1; D call uncertain. With 4 bases removed from V and 6 bases from J, the gap between germline ends came to 11 bases. Per germline, CDR1 SGHNT and CDR2 YYREEE (reference sequence). This CDR3 comprises 13 residues. Written as DNA, the CDR3 is TGTGCCAGCAGCCCCCTTGCCGTCAATGAGCAGTTCTTC. This codes for CASSPLAVNEQFF.

This clonotype was counted many times. V gene TRBV24-1 combines with J gene TRBJ2-3, with D perhaps TRBD1 (5 bases). The V end lost 1 base, the J end lost 4 bases, and 14 bases lay between the germline ends. This CDR3 region has 16 residues. Looked up from germline, CDR1 is KGHDR and CDR2 is SFDVKD. The CDR3 DNA follows: TGTGCCACCAGTGATTTTAGCAGGGAAGGGGCAGATACGCAGTATTTT. This translates into CATSDFSREGADTQYF.

This clonotype occurred many times. The J gene is TRBJ2-1, the V gene TRBV9; D ambiguous. Germline CDR1 SGDLS, CDR2 YYNGEE. The CDR3 is 16 residues long. V was cut by 0 bases and J by 10 bases, with 20 bases left in between. The CDR3 here is CASSVDPSGAKVEQFF. CDR3 bases: TGTGCCAGCAGCGTAGATCCCTCTGGCGCCAAGGTCGAGCAGTTCTTC.

This clonotype was seen repeatedly, ten times or more. The rearrangement uses TRBV28 and TRBJ2-3, with TRBD1 identical over 7 bases. V lost 3 bases and J lost 5; bases outside the gene matches: 5. Germline-derived CDR1 and CDR2 are MDHEN and SYDVKM. The length of the CDR3 is 14 residues. CDR3 nucleotides: TGTGCCAGCAGTTTGGGGCAGGGGGTAGATACGCAGTATTTT. This translates into CASSLGQGVDTQYF.

This clonotype has a count of ten or more. At one end, the junction sequence differs from germline, possibly due to a read error. The chain employs TRBV5-1 and TRBJ2-7; D is tentatively TRBD1 or TRBD2 (5 bases each). CDR1 and CDR2 from the germline V gene are SGHRS and YFSETQ. This CDR3 is built from 15 residues. Here the CDR3 reads CASSPRDRKTYEQYF. CDR3 bases: TGTGCCAGCAGCCCCCGGGACCGAAAAACCTACGAGCAGTACTTC.

The V and J genes are TRBV29-1 and TRBJ2-1; 10 positions match TRBD1. The germline CDR1 and CDR2 sequences are SQVTM and ANQGSEA. The CDR3 has 18 amino acids. Trimming removed 7 bases from V and 7 bases from J; junction bases left unmatched: 22. This chain's CDR3 is CSGGQGHAGGSVRNEQFF. In DNA, the CDR3 is TGCAGCGGGGGACAGGGGCACGCCGGCGGGTCCGTGCGAAATGAGCAGTTCTTC.

This clonotype was recorded at least ten times. This chain joins TRBV5-1 and TRBJ2-5; D ambiguous. Trimming shortened V by 0 bases and J by 6 bases, and 3 bases separated the two germline ends. From germline, CDR1 is SGHRS and CDR2 YFSETQ. The length of the CDR3 is 11 residues. The CDR3 DNA sequence: TGCGCCAGCAGCTTGGAGCAGACCCAGTACTTC. It is translated as CASSLEQTQYF.

This clonotype was recorded at least ten times. V gene TRBV12-3 or TRBV12-4 combines with J gene TRBJ2-2; D is undetermined. CDR3 length: 16 residues. The V gene lost 1 base and the J gene lost 0 bases, with 9 bases spanning the gap. DNA for the CDR3: TGTGCCAGCAGTTTAGTAGCCCATCCGAACACCGGGGAGCTGTTTTTT. Its protein product is CASSLVAHPNTGELFF.

This clonotype was counted at least ten times. The chain couples TRBV12-3 or TRBV12-4 to TRBJ2-7; a weak D match, TRBD2 (6 bases). Deletions cut 5 bases from V and 2 bases from J, with 13 bases between. CDR3 length: 14 amino acids. CDR3: CASSPGDVAYEQYF. DNA of the CDR3: TGTGCCAGCAGTCCGGGGGACGTAGCCTACGAGCAGTACTTC.

The sample holds many counts of this clonotype. This chain joins TRBV28 and TRBJ1-3; no definite D call. The CDR3 consists of 14 residues. CDR1 and CDR2 (germline): MDHEN, SYDVKM. Trimming cost V 4 bases and J 4 bases, with 11 bases left between them. In nucleotides, the CDR3 is TGTGCCAGCAGTTCTCAACATCAGGGAAACACCATATATTTT. This encodes CASSSQHQGNTIYF.

In its sample, this clonotype was seen a few times. The V call is TRBV11-2, the J call TRBJ1-1; maybe TRBD1 (6 bases). The germline CDR1 and CDR2 sequences are SGHAT and FQNNGV. The CDR3 totals 18 residues. V shed 0 bases and J shed 4 bases, with 21 bases lying between them. CDR3 in DNA: TGTGCCAGCAGCTTAGAGGTGCGACACAGGGTCGGGACCACTGAAGCTTTCTTT. It yields the protein CASSLEVRHRVGTTEAFF.

This clonotype was detected ten times or more. This CDR3 is CAWSEPRGTNEKLFF. The CDR3 nucleotides read TGTGCCTGGAGCGAGCCCCGGGGAACTAATGAAAAACTGTTTTTT. The V call is TRBV30, the J call TRBJ1-4; D gene uncertain. Trimming took 3 bases from V and 1 from J, leaving 12 bases between them. The germline V gene encodes CDR1 GTSNPN and CDR2 SVGIG (reference sequence). This CDR3 contains 15 residues. Drawing the rest from reference TRBV30 and TRBJ1-4, the complete variable domain is SQTIHQWPATLVQPVGSPLSLECTVEGTSNPNLYWYRQAAGRGLQLLFYSVGIGQISSEVPQNLSASRPQDRQFILSSKKLLLSDSGFYLCAWSEPRGTNEKLFFGSGTQLSVL.

This clonotype was observed a few times. Possible read error: a much larger clone is one base away. The chain employs TRBV28 and TRBJ1-5; D ambiguous. V lost 2 bases to trimming and J lost 5 bases, with 13 bases between them. The CDR3 totals 15 residues. Looked up from germline, CDR1 is MDHEN and CDR2 is SYDVKM. The CDR3 here is CASSLRRMDDQPQHF. In DNA, the CDR3 is TGTGCCAGCAGTTTAAGGAGGATGGACGATCAGCCCCAGCATTTT.

This clonotype was counted ten times or more. J is TRBJ2-7 and V is TRBV12-3 or TRBV12-4, with D possibly TRBD1 on 6 matching bases. Trimming pared 6 bases from V and 4 bases from J, leaving 19 bases between. The CDR3 sequence is 15 residues long. The CDR3 coding sequence is TGTGCCAGCAGACTCAGGACAGATCCAAGATACGAGCAGTACTTC. The encoded protein is CASRLRTDPRYEQYF.

This clonotype appeared a few times. The chain has TRBV6-1 and TRBJ2-3; 9 bases map to TRBD2. The CDR3 loop spans 15 amino acids. V lost 7 bases, J lost 4 bases, and 9 bases stayed unmatched. The germline V gene encodes CDR1 MNHNS and CDR2 SASEGT. CDR3 sequence (DNA): TGTGCCAGCAATTCAGCGGGAGGAATCCCAGATACGCAGTATTTT. Protein product: CASNSAGGIPDTQYF.

The rearrangement uses TRBV24-1 and TRBJ2-7; 7 bases are a match to TRBD2. Germline CDR1 reads KGHDR; CDR2 reads SFDVKD. The CDR3 loop spans 14 amino acids. J was trimmed by 4 bases and V by 4 bases; bases with no gene match: 6. The CDR3 DNA reads as TGTGCCACCAGTGAGGGAGGGGATGGGTACGAGCAGTACTTC. It translates to CATSEGGDGYEQYF.

This clonotype has a handful of counts. Here the CDR3 DNA reads TGTGCCAGCAGCTTAGCCCGGGTAAAGAACACTGAAGCTTTCTTT. Amino acids: CASSLARVKNTEAFF. The rearrangement links TRBV7-9 to TRBJ1-1; D call uncertain. CDR3 length: 15 residues. V was cut by 0 bases and J by 1 base, with 9 bases left in between. Germline CDR1 is SEHNR and CDR2 is FQNEAQ (reference sequence).

This clonotype was detected many times. This rearrangement joins TRBV28 to TRBJ2-1, with unresolved D. Deletions cut 5 bases from V and 12 bases from J, with 26 bases between. The CDR3 runs 16 residues. Germline CDR1 is MDHEN and CDR2 is SYDVKM. This CDR3 is CASSALASPSPSRQFF. For the CDR3, the DNA is TGTGCCAGCAGTGCTCTTGCGTCTCCAAGCCCTAGTCGGCAGTTCTTC.

This clonotype has ten or more counts. The chain is built from TRBV7-9 and TRBJ1-4; 7 bases agree with TRBD1. Trimming cost V 3 bases and J 3 bases; bases outside gene matches: 7. Germline V lookup: CDR1 SEHNR, CDR2 FQNEAQ (reference sequence). The CDR3 has 16 residues. CDR3 coding DNA: TGTGCCAGCAGCTTCGGAGGGGGCGCGGCTAATGAAAAACTGTTTTTT. This translates into CASSFGGGAANEKLFF.